This TCR beta chain was found in a study of glioma-infiltrating T cells. The study, taken as a whole, reports: Tissue and blood shared very few CDR3 sequences. Above-expected tissue-blood divergence occurred in all gliomas, most in low-grade ones.

Germline V CDR1 and CDR2: SQVTM, ANQGSEA. V shed 7 bases, J shed 5 bases, and the junction held 9 bases outside the gene matches. The CDR3 is 13 residues long. About this clonotype itself: Its target is not known.

TCR alpha and beta CDR3 regions were amplified from RNA using iRepertoire nested multiplex PCR. TCRdb independently ran MiXCR on the multiplex PCR reads; one entry per CDR3 protein. In the table there are about 99,000 distinct CDR3 sequences, 29% of which are singletons. The source of this sequence is a human donor with low-grade glioma or glioblastoma, undergoing nonglioma brain surgery, or in good health (not recorded which). This chain uses TRBV29-1 with TRBJ2-5; 8 bases match TRBD2. Material: glioma tissue, nonneoplastic brain tissue, or PBMCs (not recorded which). In DNA form, the CDR3 reads TGCAGCGCGTATATCCGGGAGGGGGAGACCCAGTACTTC. It codes for CSAYIREGETQYF.